A selection of T cell receptor beta chains follows, all from one sample in a study of patients and donors after allogeneic stem cell transplantation. In TCRdb, the RT-PCR reads were re-called with MiXCR into one record per CDR3 protein. This sample yields hundreds of thousands of distinct CDR3 sequences, of which roughly 16% are seen a single time; less than 8.5% belongs to the top ten. Sequencing input: blood, either unsorted or a sorted T cell fraction (not recorded which). These receptors were taken from a human donor who was either an allogeneic HSCT recipient or a stem cell or donor lymphocyte infusion donor (not recorded which). It is not recorded whose cells these are; they may come from a transplant donor. The CDR3 runs from the conserved cysteine through the conserved F or W. The D gene is left open where the match is weak. The size entry is marked missing in some rows and otherwise reads once, few, many or a size class.

clone size	D gene	J gene	V gene	CDR3 length	CDR3 protein	CDR3 DNA
NA	NA	TRBJ2-1	TRBV10-3	13	CAISDWGYNEQFF	TGTGCCATCAGTGACTGGGGTTACAATGAGCAGTTCTTC
many	TRBD2	TRBJ2-1	TRBV19	16	CASSKRAGGGYNEQFF	TGTGCCAGTAGTAAACGAGCGGGAGGGGGCTACAATGAGCAGTTCTTC
few	TRBD1	TRBJ2-1	TRBV5-1	15	CASLPGTEAYNEQFF	TGCGCCAGTCTTCCCGGGACAGAGGCTTACAATGAGCAGTTCTTC
many	NA	TRBJ2-5	TRBV2	12	CASSTSKETQYF	TGTGCCAGCAGCACGAGTAAAGAGACCCAGTACTTC
NA	NA	TRBJ1-1	TRBV11-1	18	CASSLAGHTGVGPTEAFF	TGTGCCAGCAGCTTAGCGGGACACACGGGCGTCGGTCCCACTGAAGCTTTCTTT
NA	NA	TRBJ1-1	TRBV7-9	14	CASSLKQGVTEAFF	TGTGCCAGCAGCTTAAAACAGGGAGTAACTGAAGCTTTCTTT
few	NA	TRBJ1-5	TRBV20-1	12	CSAAYSNQPQHF	TGCAGTGCTGCCTATAGCAATCAGCCCCAGCATTTT
many	NA	TRBJ2-7	TRBV12-3/TRBV12-4	15	CASSLGDVSSYEQYF	TGTGCCAGCAGTTTAGGGGATGTGAGCTCCTACGAGCAGTACTTC
few	NA	TRBJ2-3	TRBV4-3	13	CASSRRPEDTQYF	TGCGCCAGCAGCCGAAGACCCGAGGATACGCAGTATTTT
NA	NA	TRBJ2-5	TRBV5-1	14	CASSLRRKEETQYF	TGCGCCAGCAGCTTGCGTAGGAAGGAAGAGACCCAGTACTTC
few	TRBD1	TRBJ2-3	TRBV6-1	15	CASRSLGQGADTQYF	TGTGCCAGCAGGAGCTTGGGACAGGGGGCAGATACGCAGTATTTT
many	TRBD1	TRBJ1-2	TRBV5-1	14	CASSLDRAYDGYTF	TGCGCCAGCAGCCTGGACAGGGCCTATGACGGCTACACCTTC
many	NA	TRBJ1-2	TRBV12-3/TRBV12-4	13	CASRQAGTYGYTF	TGTGCCAGCAGACAAGCAGGGACCTATGGCTACACCTTC
NA	TRBD1	TRBJ1-1	TRBV20-1	15	CSARVPGTANTEAFF	TGCAGTGCTAGAGTACCCGGGACAGCCAACACTGAAGCTTTCTTT
NA	NA	TRBJ2-3	TRBV12-3/TRBV12-4	16	CASRGDGRRITDTQYF	TGTGCCAGCAGGGGGGACGGGCGGCGGATCACAGATACGCAGTATTTT
few	TRBD2	TRBJ2-3	TRBV12-3/TRBV12-4	16	CASSSLAGPSTDTQYF	TGTGCCAGCAGCTCGCTAGCGGGTCCTAGCACAGATACGCAGTATTTT
NA	NA	TRBJ1-2	TRBV7-9	15	CASSPRTESNYGYTF	TGTGCCAGCAGCCCGAGGACGGAATCTAACTATGGCTACACCTTC
few	NA	TRBJ1-2	TRBV5-1	16	CASSSKTGSGDYGYTF	TGCGCCAGCAGCTCGAAGACAGGATCGGGAGACTATGGCTACACCTTC
few	NA	TRBJ1-2	TRBV28	11	CASSFLYGYTF	TGTGCCAGCAGTTTCCTCTATGGCTACACCTTC
many	NA	TRBJ1-5	TRBV3-1	15	CASSQGGLSNQPQHF	TGTGCCAGCAGCCAAGGGGGGTTAAGCAATCAGCCCCAGCATTTT
NA	NA	TRBJ1-2	TRBV29-1	14	CSARPNGQPSGYTF	TGCAGCGCCCGCCCTAACGGACAGCCAAGTGGCTACACCTTC
once	NA	TRBJ2-4	TRBV5-6	13	CASRAGNLNIQYF	TGTGCCAGCAGGGCCGGGAACCTAAACATTCAGTACTTC
NA	NA	TRBJ2-4	TRBV13	16	CASSPGGVEAKNIQYF	TGTGCCAGCAGCCCCGGAGGGGTGGAAGCCAAAAACATTCAGTACTTC
few	TRBD2	TRBJ2-5	TRBV10-3	17	CAISDSGRTPYQETQYF	TGTGCCATCAGTGATTCCGGGAGGACACCCTACCAAGAGACCCAGTACTTC
once	NA	TRBJ1-4	TRBV9	16	CASSALGTPGREKLFF	TGTGCCAGCAGCGCTCTAGGCACCCCAGGGAGGGAAAAACTGTTTTTT
few	NA	TRBJ1-5	TRBV12-3/TRBV12-4	16	CASSIYRAGGNQPQHF	TGTGCCAGCAGTATCTACAGGGCGGGAGGCAATCAGCCCCAGCATTTT
NA	TRBD1	TRBJ1-5	TRBV4-1	17	CASSQWIGQGGHQPQHF	TGCGCCAGCAGCCAATGGATAGGACAGGGGGGACATCAGCCCCAGCATTTT
NA	NA	TRBJ2-5	TRBV7-6	14	CASSFSREGETQYF	TGTGCCAGCAGCTTTTCCAGGGAAGGCGAGACCCAGTACTTC
NA	TRBD1	TRBJ2-7	TRBV6-1	16	CASRDGQGSLPREQYF	TGTGCCAGCAGGGACGGACAGGGAAGCCTCCCCCGGGAGCAGTACTTC
NA	NA	TRBJ2-7	TRBV3-1	15	CASSYRDITPYEQYF	TGTGCCAGCAGCTACCGGGACATTACCCCCTACGAGCAGTACTTC
few	TRBD2	TRBJ2-1	TRBV7-3	14	CASSPSGENNEQFF	TGTGCCAGCAGCCCGAGCGGGGAGAACAATGAGCAGTTCTTC
few	NA	TRBJ2-1	TRBV3-1	12	CASSPQFGEQFF	TGTGCCAGCAGCCCCCAGTTTGGTGAGCAGTTCTTC
NA	TRBD1	TRBJ2-6	TRBV5-6	17	CASSYLTGSFRANVLTF	TGTGCCAGCAGTTATTTGACAGGGAGTTTTAGGGCCAACGTCCTGACTTTC
NA	NA	TRBJ2-5	TRBV6-1	16	CASSGDYESYLETQYF	TGTGCCAGCAGTGGAGACTACGAATCTTATTTGGAGACCCAGTACTTC
few	NA	TRBJ1-2	TRBV12-3/TRBV12-4	14	CASSWTAANYGYTF	TGTGCCAGCAGTTGGACAGCCGCTAACTATGGCTACACCTTC
NA	NA	TRBJ1-1	TRBV4-1	13	CASSQNHIVGAFF	TGCGCCAGCAGCCAAAATCATATTGTCGGAGCTTTCTTT
NA	TRBD1	TRBJ1-6	TRBV9	15	CASSPTGTGRSPLHF	TGTGCCAGCAGCCCCACCGGGACAGGGCGTTCACCCCTCCACTTT
NA	NA	TRBJ1-1	TRBV12-3/TRBV12-4	15	CASSFIWGKNTEAFF	TGTGCCAGCAGTTTTATCTGGGGTAAGAACACTGAAGCTTTCTTT
many	TRBD1	TRBJ2-5	TRBV5-1	13	CASSPGQSETQYF	TGCGCCAGCAGCCCGGGACAGTCGGAGACCCAGTACTTC
NA	NA	TRBJ2-7	TRBV6-1	15	CASQPVQGPSYEQYF	TGTGCCAGCCAGCCCGTGCAGGGTCCGTCCTACGAGCAGTACTTC
NA	NA	TRBJ1-1	TRBV12-3/TRBV12-4	15	CASSNMQQLNTEAFF	TGTGCCAGCAGCAATATGCAGCAATTGAACACTGAAGCTTTCTTT
NA	NA	TRBJ2-1	TRBV7-8	11	CASSITLEQFF	TGTGCCAGCAGCATTACCCTTGAGCAGTTCTTC
once	NA	TRBJ2-4	TRBV6-1	13	CASTGSAKNIQYF	TGTGCCAGCACAGGTAGTGCCAAAAACATTCAGTACTTC
few	NA	TRBJ2-3	TRBV4-1	17	CASSQERNWGRTDTQYF	TGCGCCAGCAGCCAAGAGCGTAATTGGGGACGCACAGATACGCAGTATTTT
NA	NA	TRBJ1-6	TRBV27	15	CASISLGAGNSPLHF	TGTGCCAGCATCTCCCTAGGGGCAGGGAATTCACCCCTCCACTTT
NA	NA	TRBJ2-2	TRBV27	17	CASSSTDRHWNTGELFF	TGTGCCAGCAGCTCGACAGACAGGCATTGGAACACCGGGGAGCTGTTTTTT
few	NA	TRBJ2-6	TRBV2	16	CAIARDAISGANVLTF	TGTGCCATTGCTCGCGACGCGATCTCTGGGGCCAACGTCCTGACTTTC
NA	TRBD1	TRBJ1-4	TRBV3-1	14	CSSSAGTGREKLFF	TGTTCCAGCAGTGCCGGGACAGGGCGTGAAAAACTGTTTTTT
NA	TRBD1	TRBJ1-5	TRBV6-9	17	CASSWGQIHYSNQPQHF	TGTGCCAGCAGTTGGGGACAGATTCATTATAGCAATCAGCCCCAGCATTTT
NA	NA	TRBJ2-2	TRBV18	15	CASSRETGYTGELFF	TGTGCCAGCTCGCGGGAGACAGGTTACACCGGGGAGCTGTTTTTT
few	NA	TRBJ2-7	TRBV29-1	13	CSVVGTLLGEQYF	TGCAGCGTCGTCGGGACTCTTCTAGGGGAGCAGTACTTC
many	NA	TRBJ2-3	TRBV5-1	14	CASSLASFTDTQYF	TGCGCCAGCAGCTTGGCCAGCTTCACAGATACGCAGTATTTT
few	TRBD2	TRBJ2-1	TRBV5-4	16	CASSLASGRPTYEQFF	TGTGCCAGCAGCTTGGCTAGCGGGAGGCCGACCTATGAGCAGTTCTTC
few	NA	TRBJ2-7	TRBV3-1	15	CASSQGGLNSYEQYF	TGTGCCAGCAGCCAAGGAGGGCTGAACTCCTACGAGCAGTACTTC
few	NA	TRBJ2-1	TRBV10-3	15	CAITVGTGIYDEQFF	TGTGCCATCACGGTGGGGACGGGGATTTATGATGAGCAGTTCTTC
NA	NA	TRBJ1-4	TRBV3-1	16	CASSLSRGSTNEKLFF	TGTGCCAGCAGCCTTTCTCGAGGATCAACTAATGAAAAACTGTTTTTT
many	NA	TRBJ2-1	TRBV3-1	14	CASSQLLQGGEQFF	TGTGCCAGCAGCCAACTCCTTCAGGGGGGTGAGCAGTTCTTC
NA	TRBD1	TRBJ1-2	TRBV20-1	14	CSASGQGASYGYTF	TGCAGTGCCTCTGGACAGGGGGCTTCCTATGGCTACACCTTC
few	NA	TRBJ1-5	TRBV27	13	CASSFGDNQPQHF	TGTGCCAGCAGTTTTGGGGACAATCAGCCCCAGCATTTT
few	TRBD1	TRBJ1-2	TRBV5-1	21	CASSLESWFGPRTGANYGYTF	TGCGCCAGCAGCTTGGAGTCCTGGTTTGGACCTCGGACAGGGGCGAACTATGGCTACACCTTC